The 11 T cell receptor beta chains below all came from one sample that was sequenced in a study of blood T cells in healthy people across ages. The second PCR ran roughly 6 to 11 cycles with a sample-barcoded 5' primer and J-beta primers. One entry per CDR3 protein results from TCRdb running MiXCR on the 5' RACE reads. The table has around 1.5 million distinct CDR3 sequences, around two fifths seen once. Input material: blood. Receptor source: a woman aged 18-29 years in good health.

This clonotype came up a few times. The chain combines TRBV12-3 or TRBV12-4 with TRBJ2-6; the D gene is possibly TRBD1 (6 bases). Deletions cut 7 bases from V and 0 bases from J, with 16 bases between. CDR3 length equals 17 residues. The CDR3 sequence: CASTMTGARSGANVLTF. CDR3 nucleotides: TGTGCCAGCACTATGACAGGAGCACGCTCTGGGGCCAACGTCCTGACTTTC.

This chain links TRBV29-1 with TRBJ1-2; TRBD1 aligns across 7 bases. After removal of 4 bases from V and 6 bases from J, the junction contained 8 bases not matched to a gene. In germline, CDR1 is SQVTM, CDR2 ANQGSEA. The CDR3 runs 13 residues. The CDR3 DNA is TGCAGCGTTGGCGATGGACAGGCGGATGGCTACACCTTC. As protein: CSVGDGQADGYTF.

The sample holds many counts of this clonotype. The CDR3 sequence: CASSLAGVAYNEQFF. The DNA for the CDR3 is TGCGCCAGCAGCTTAGCGGGAGTCGCCTACAATGAGCAGTTCTTC. The V call is TRBV5-1, the J call TRBJ2-1; 8 bases fit TRBD2. Germline-derived CDR1 and CDR2 are SGHRS and YFSETQ. The CDR3 has 15 amino acids. The junction had 3 bases not matched to a gene; V was cut back by 2 bases and J by 2 bases. The full variable domain, its missing parts supplied by reference TRBV5-1 and TRBJ2-1, is KAGVTQTPRYLIKTRGQQVTLSCSPISGHRSVSWYQQTPGQGLQFLFEYFSETQRNKGNFPGRFSGRQFSNSRSEMNVSTLELGDSALYLCASSLAGVAYNEQFFGPGTRLTVL.

This clonotype was detected only a few times. The genes are TRBV4-2 and TRBJ2-7, with 7 bases aligning to TRBD2. CDR1 LGHNA and CDR2 YNFKEQ come from the germline V gene. The CDR3 runs to 14 residues. J gave up 5 bases and V 6 bases, and 10 bases lay outside the gene matches. DNA for the CDR3: TGTGCCAGCAGGTCGGTTAGCGGGCTCGACGAGCAGTACTTC. Protein product: CASRSVSGLDEQYF.

This clonotype appeared a few times. This CDR3 reads CASSSGSGGGANQYF. The CDR3 DNA reads TGTGCCAGCAGTTCGGGTAGCGGGGGGGGCGCAAATCAGTACTTC. The rearrangement links TRBV6-2 or TRBV6-3 to TRBJ2-5, with 11 bases lining up with TRBD2. The junction had 12 bases not matched to a gene; V was cut back by 4 bases and J by 11 bases. Per germline, CDR1 MNHEY and CDR2 SVGEGT. The CDR3 runs 15 residues.

The J gene is TRBJ2-7, the V gene TRBV9; D is possibly TRBD1 (6 bases). The germline V and J ends were trimmed by 0 bases and 2 bases, with 12 bases remaining between them. There are 15 residues in the CDR3. CDR1 SGDLS and CDR2 YYNGEE come from the germline V gene. The DNA for the CDR3 is TGTGCCAGCAGCGTAGTAGGGGACACGACCTACGAGCAGTACTTC. Its protein product is CASSVVGDTTYEQYF.

This clonotype was counted between two and nine times. The chain combines TRBV6-6 with TRBJ1-4; D might be TRBD1 (5 bases). The CDR3 has 14 residues. Per germline, CDR1 MNHNY and CDR2 SVGAGI (reference sequence). The V end lost 8 bases, the J end lost 0 bases, and 10 bases lay between the germline ends. The DNA of the CDR3 is TGTGCCAGCCGGGACCTGGCAACTAATGAAAAACTGTTTTTT. Protein product: CASRDLATNEKLFF.

The rearrangement joins TRBV20-1 to TRBJ2-3; D possibly corresponds to TRBD2 (5 bases). The CDR3 totals 14 residues. Looked up from germline, CDR1 is DFQATT and CDR2 is SNEGSKA (reference sequence). Trimming removed 5 bases at V and 3 bases at J, with 15 bases between. This CDR3 reads CSARVASRTDTQYF. The CDR3 bases are TGCAGTGCTCGCGTAGCGAGTCGGACAGATACGCAGTATTTT.

The rearrangement uses TRBV7-9 and TRBJ2-3, with 13 bases lining up with TRBD2. CDR3 length equals 18 residues. The germline V gene has CDR1 SEHNR and CDR2 FQNEAQ (reference sequence). The junction had 4 bases not matched to a gene; V was cut back by 0 bases and J by 1 base. The CDR3 bases are TGTGCCAGCAGCTTAGCATCCGGGACTAGCGGGGGCACAGATACGCAGTATTTT. It is translated as CASSLASGTSGGTDTQYF.

This clonotype showed up just a few times. V gene TRBV6-5 combines with J gene TRBJ2-5, with TRBD2 identical over 10 bases. In germline, CDR1 is MNHEY, CDR2 SVGAGI. V lost 2 bases to trimming and J lost 5 bases; unmatched junction nucleotides: 8. The CDR3 sequence is 16 residues long. The DNA of the CDR3 is TGTGCCAGCAGTTACAACCTAGGGACTAGCGAGGAGACCCAGTACTTC. It encodes CASSYNLGTSEETQYF.

V gene TRBV5-1 combines with J gene TRBJ2-1; D may correspond to TRBD1 or TRBD2 (5 bases each). Germline CDR1 reads SGHRS; CDR2 reads YFSETQ. The CDR3 has 16 amino acids. V was shortened by 4 bases and J by 7 bases, with 21 bases between the two germline ends. CDR3 loop: CASSRLGPGFPNEQFF. CDR3 DNA sequence: TGCGCCAGCAGCCGGCTGGGACCCGGTTTTCCTAATGAGCAGTTCTTC. The full variable domain, in which reference TRBV5-1 and TRBJ2-1 provide the parts outside the CDR3, is KAGVTQTPRYLIKTRGQQVTLSCSPISGHRSVSWYQQTPGQGLQFLFEYFSETQRNKGNFPGRFSGRQFSNSRSEMNVSTLELGDSALYLCASSRLGPGFPNEQFFGPGTRLTVL.